This T cell receptor (beta chain) was observed in a study of cytomegalovirus exposure and HLA in healthy donors. Study-level results: Earlier analysis yielded a pattern in which most TCR beta V segments were productive about 90% or about 30% of the time.

CDR1 SGHTA and CDR2 FQGNSA come from the germline V gene. V was pared by 5 bases and J by 6 bases, with 10 bases of the junction left unmatched. The CDR3 length is 15 residues. 60 Vbeta and 13 Jbeta primers were used in PCR. Assay used: immunoSEQ multiplex PCR; TCRdb lists only in-frame clones, some missing. The top ten hold 1.6% of the sample, which has 150,000 to 200,000 clones, 79% seen once. About this clone: Antigen specificity is unknown.

This sequence was found in a woman between 45 and 65 years old in good health and CMV-seronegative. The chain has TRBV7-2 and TRBJ1-5; TRBD1 agrees at 7 bases. The sample was PBMCs. The CDR3 is CASSLETGKGQPQHF. The CDR3 region has the DNA TGTGCCAGCAGCCTCGAGACAGGGAAGGGTCAGCCCCAGCATTTT. Filled out from reference TRBV7-2 and TRBJ1-5, the complete variable domain reads GAGVSQSPSNKVTEKGKDVELRCDPISGHTALYWYRQSLGQGLEFLIYFQGNSAPDKSGLPSDRFSAERTGGSVSTLTIQRTQQEDSAVYLCASSLETGKGQPQHFGDGTRLSIL.